This TCR beta chain was sequenced during a study of cytomegalovirus exposure and HLA in healthy donors. Primers for the PCR totalled 60 Vbeta and 13 Jbeta. Clones were sequenced by immunoSEQ multiplex PCR, and TCRdb holds only the in-frame ones, with some missing. This sample's table reports tens of thousands of clones. Germline assignment: CDR1 SGHRS and CDR2 YFSETQ. The trim removed 1 base at V and 7 bases at J, leaving 7 bases unmatched. The CDR3 contains 14 residues. The rearrangement joins TRBV5-1 to TRBJ1-1; the match to TRBD1 covers 7 bases. The origin of this receptor is a woman younger than 30 in good health and CMV-seronegative. The sequencing sample was made of PBMCs. CDR3 sequence (DNA): TGCGCCAGCAGCTTGTACTCAGGGGGTGGTGAAGCTTTCTTT. Translated, it gives CASSLYSGGGEAFF.